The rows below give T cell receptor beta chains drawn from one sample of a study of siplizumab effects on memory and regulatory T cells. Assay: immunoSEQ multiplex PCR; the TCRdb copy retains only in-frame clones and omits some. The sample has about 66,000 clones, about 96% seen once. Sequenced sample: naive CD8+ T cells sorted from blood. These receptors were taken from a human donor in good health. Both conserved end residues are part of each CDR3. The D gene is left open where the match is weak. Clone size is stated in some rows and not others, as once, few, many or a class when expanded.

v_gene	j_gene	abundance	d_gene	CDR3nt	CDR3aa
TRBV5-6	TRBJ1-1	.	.	TGTGCCAGCAGCTCCGGGCCGCGTGAAGCTTTCTTT	CASSSGPREAFF
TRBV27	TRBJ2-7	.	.	TGTGCCAGCAGTCTAGGACAGACCCTTTCCTACGAGCAGTACTTC	CASSLGQTLSYEQYF
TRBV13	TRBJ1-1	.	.	TGTGCCAGCAGCTTAGAGGGGAACACTGAAGCTTTCTTT	CASSLEGNTEAFF
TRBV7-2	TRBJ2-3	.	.	TGTGCCAGCAGCTTAGCTGTTGGCACAGATACGCAGTATTTT	CASSLAVGTDTQYF
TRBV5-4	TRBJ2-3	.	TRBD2	TGTGCCAGTACCGGGACTAGCGCCGCCCCTAGCACAGATACGCAGTATTTT	CASTGTSAAPSTDTQYF
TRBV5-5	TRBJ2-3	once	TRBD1	TGTGCCAGCAGCTTGTGGGGACAGAACACAGATACGCAGTATTTT	CASSLWGQNTDTQYF
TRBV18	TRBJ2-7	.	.	TGTGCCAGCTCCCTCCGGGACATACCCTACGAGCAGTACTTC	CASSLRDIPYEQYF
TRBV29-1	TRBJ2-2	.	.	TGCAGCGTTGAAGTAAACGGTCCCGGGGAGCTGTTTTTT	CSVEVNGPGELFF
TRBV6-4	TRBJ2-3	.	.	TGTGCCAGCAGTGCAGAGGGGAGCACAGATACGCAGTATTTT	CASSAEGSTDTQYF
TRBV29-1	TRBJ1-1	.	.	TGCAGCGTTGAAGATCGGGTAACAGCTTTCTTT	CSVEDRVTAFF
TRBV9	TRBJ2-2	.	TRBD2	TGTGCCAGCAGCGTATTTTGGGGCGGGGGCACCGGGGAGCTGTTTTTT	CASSVFWGGGTGELFF
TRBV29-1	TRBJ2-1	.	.	TGCAGCGTTTACTGGGGCTACAATGAGCAGTTCTTC	CSVYWGYNEQFF
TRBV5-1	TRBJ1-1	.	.	TGCGCCAGCACAGGCAGCACTGAAGCTTTCTTT	CASTGSTEAFF
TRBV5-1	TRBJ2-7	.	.	TGCGCCAGCAGCGAGACTAGTTCCTACGAGCAGTACTTC	CASSETSSYEQYF
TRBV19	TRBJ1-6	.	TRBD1	TGTGCCAGTAGCCTGACAGGGGGCTCTTCACCCCTCCACTTT	CASSLTGGSSPLHF
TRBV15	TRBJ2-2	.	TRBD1	TGTGCCACCAGCAAGACAGGGAGTTTTAACGGGGAGCTGTTTTTT	CATSKTGSFNGELFF
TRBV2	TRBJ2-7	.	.	TGTGCCAGCAGTGAACCGGATCAAACCTTGTACGAGCAGTACTTC	CASSEPDQTLYEQYF
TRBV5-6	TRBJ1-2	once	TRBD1	TGTGCCAGCAGGTCCGGACAGGGGTATGGCTATGGCTACACCTTC	CASRSGQGYGYGYTF
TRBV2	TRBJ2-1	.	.	TGTGCCAGCTCGGGGCCGGAGCAGCCCTACAATGAGCAGTTCTTC	CASSGPEQPYNEQFF
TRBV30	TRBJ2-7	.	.	TGTGCCTGGAGTGTAGCGTGGTACGAGCAGTACTTC	CAWSVAWYEQYF
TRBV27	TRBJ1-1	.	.	TGTGCCAGCGGTTCGGGGGTGGGGAACACTGAAGCTTTCTTT	CASGSGVGNTEAFF
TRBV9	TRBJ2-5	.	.	TGTGCCAGCAGCCCAGAGGGGGGGGCCACAGAGACCCAGTACTTC	CASSPEGGATETQYF
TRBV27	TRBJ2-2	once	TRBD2	TGTGCCAGCAGCCGGGGGGCCGGGGAGCTGTTTTTT	CASSRGAGELFF
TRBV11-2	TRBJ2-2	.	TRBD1	TGTGCCAGCAGCTTGGGACAGGGGGTAGCCGGGGAGCTGTTTTTT	CASSLGQGVAGELFF
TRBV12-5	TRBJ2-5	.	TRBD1	TGTGCTAGTGGTTTGGCCTATCGCCGGGACAGGGAGACAGAGACCCAGTACTTC	CASGLAYRRDRETETQYF
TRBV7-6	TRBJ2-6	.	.	TGTGCCAGCAGCTTATACAGGGAAGAGAGCTCTGGGGCCAACGTCCTGACTTTC	CASSLYREESSGANVLTF
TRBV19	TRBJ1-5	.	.	TGTGCCAGTAGTATAGGTCCTCAGCCCCAGCATTTT	CASSIGPQPQHF
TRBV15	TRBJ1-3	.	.	TGTGCCACCAGCAGAGATCCTGGAAACACCATATATTTT	CATSRDPGNTIYF
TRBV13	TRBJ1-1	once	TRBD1	TGTGCCAGCGGGACAGTTCAGAACACTGAAGCTTTCTTT	CASGTVQNTEAFF
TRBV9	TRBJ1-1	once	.	TGTGCCAGCAGCGTAGATGGGGCCACTGAAGCTTTCTTT	CASSVDGATEAFF
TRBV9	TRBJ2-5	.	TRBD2	TGTGCCAGCAGCGTAGGACTAGCGGGGGGAGATTGGGAGACCCAGTACTTC	CASSVGLAGGDWETQYF
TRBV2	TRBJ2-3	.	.	TGTGCCAGCAGAGGGGTAGGGTCAGATACGCAGTATTTT	CASRGVGSDTQYF
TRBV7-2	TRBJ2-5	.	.	TGTGCCAGCAGCCCCGGACTTGTAGAGACCCAGTACTTC	CASSPGLVETQYF
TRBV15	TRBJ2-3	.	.	TGTGCCACCAGCAGAGTCTTGAGTGCAGATACGCAGTATTTT	CATSRVLSADTQYF
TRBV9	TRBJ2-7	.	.	TGTGCCAGCAGCGTAGGCATGGGTGATGATTACGAGCAGTACTTC	CASSVGMGDDYEQYF
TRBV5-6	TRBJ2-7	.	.	TGTGCCAGCAGCTTCAACTGGCAGGAAACCTACGAGCAGTACTTC	CASSFNWQETYEQYF
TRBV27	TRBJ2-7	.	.	TGTGCCAGCAGTTTATCGAATTTAAGGAAGGACGAGCAGTACTTC	CASSLSNLRKDEQYF
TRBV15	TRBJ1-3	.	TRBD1	TGTGCCACCAGCCCCGGGACAGGGGGCTTCACCATATATTTT	CATSPGTGGFTIYF
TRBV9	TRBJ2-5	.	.	TGTGCCAGCAATACCGGACAGACACAAGAGACCCAGTACTTC	CASNTGQTQETQYF
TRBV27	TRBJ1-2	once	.	TGTGCCAGCAGGCCTGTGGCAGGGTTCTATGGCTACACCTTC	CASRPVAGFYGYTF
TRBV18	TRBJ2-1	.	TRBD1	TGTGCCAGCTCAAAAGGGACAGGGGTTAATGAGCAGTTCTTC	CASSKGTGVNEQFF
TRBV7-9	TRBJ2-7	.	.	TGTGCCAGCAGCTTAGGGGGGTTACCCTACGAGCAGTACTTC	CASSLGGLPYEQYF
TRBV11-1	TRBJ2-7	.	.	TGTGCCAGCAGCATCCGAGCTGTATGGGAGTCCCCAAACCAATACGAGCAGTACTTC	CASSIRAVWESPNQYEQYF
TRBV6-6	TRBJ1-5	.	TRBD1	TGTGCCAGCAATCCGACAGGGGATCAGCCCCAGCATTTT	CASNPTGDQPQHF
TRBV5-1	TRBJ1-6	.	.	TGCGCCAGCAGCTTGGACACCAATTCACCCCTCCACTTT	CASSLDTNSPLHF
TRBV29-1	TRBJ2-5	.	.	TGCAGCGTTGTTGGTGTGGGGTCGGTAGAGACCCAGTACTTC	CSVVGVGSVETQYF
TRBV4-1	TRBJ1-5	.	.	TGCGCCAGCAGCCAACAGGAAATCAACAATCAGCCCCAGCATTTT	CASSQQEINNQPQHF
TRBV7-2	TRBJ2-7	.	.	TGTGCCAGCAGCTCATTGATGGGGGAGCAGTACTTC	CASSSLMGEQYF
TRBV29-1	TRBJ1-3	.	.	TGCAGCGTTGAAGGGGTAGGAGACAGGCTCTCTGGAAACACCATATATTTT	CSVEGVGDRLSGNTIYF
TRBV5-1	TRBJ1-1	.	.	TGCGCCAGCAGCTTGGCCGAAAAGTGGCCTGAAGCTTTCTTT	CASSLAEKWPEAFF
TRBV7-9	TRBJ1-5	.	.	TGTGCCAGCAGGGCTTCGGGCAATCAGCCCCAGCATTTT	CASRASGNQPQHF
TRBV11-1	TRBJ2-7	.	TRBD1	TGTGCCAGCAGCCTCATGGGACAGGGGGACTACGAGCAGTACTTC	CASSLMGQGDYEQYF
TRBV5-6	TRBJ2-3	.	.	TGTGCCAGCAGCGCGGGGGCCCCAGATACGCAGTATTTT	CASSAGAPDTQYF
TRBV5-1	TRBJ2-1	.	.	TGCGCCAGCACCCCAGGGGACTTCTACAATGAGCAGTTCTTC	CASTPGDFYNEQFF
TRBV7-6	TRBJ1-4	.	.	TGTGCCAGCAGCTTACATGAAAAACTGTTTTTT	CASSLHEKLFF